Below, 32 T cell receptor beta chains from the same sample are listed, as sequenced in a study of CD8 T cells in ankylosing spondylitis. One entry per CDR3 protein, called by TCRdb with MiXCR from the 5' RACE reads. Altogether about 300,000 distinct CDR3 sequences are present, approximately 10% being singletons, with the ten largest covering roughly a tenth. The sequenced sample was blood, either unsorted or a sorted T cell fraction (not recorded which). The receptors were gathered from a female donor with ankylosing spondylitis or in good health (not recorded which).

The genes are TRBV29-1 and TRBJ2-5; 10 bases are a match to TRBD2. Germline trimming cut 7 bases from V and 4 bases from J; bases unmatched to any gene: 9. CDR3 size: 14 residues. Per germline, CDR1 SQVTM and CDR2 ANQGSEA. The CDR3 DNA follows: TGCAGCGCTGGGAGCGGGGGGGCTACAGAGACCCAGTACTTC. Translated: CSAGSGGATETQYF.

This clonotype was counted ten times or more. This chain joins TRBV10-3 and TRBJ1-2; tentative D call: TRBD1 (5 bases). The CDR3 contains 12 residues. Germline V gene lookup returns CDR1 ENHRY and CDR2 SYGVKD. Trimming removed 4 bases from V and 6 bases from J, with 9 bases in between. The CDR3 nucleotides read TGTGCCATCAGTGGCCCAGGGAATGGCTACACCTTC. This codes for CAISGPGNGYTF.

This clonotype was counted many times. The genes are TRBV3-1 and TRBJ2-1, with unresolved D. The germline V gene has CDR1 LGHDT and CDR2 YNNKEL (reference sequence). Trimming took 4 bases from V and 12 from J, leaving 16 bases between them. CDR3 size: 13 residues. The CDR3 coding sequence is TGTGCCAGCAGCCCCTTCAGGTTGGCGGTGCAGTTCTTC. This codes for CASSPFRLAVQFF.

This clonotype was detected many times. This chain links TRBV7-3 with TRBJ2-2; perhaps TRBD2 as D (5 bases). The CDR3 is 15 amino acids. Trimming removed 2 bases at V and 1 base at J, with 8 bases between. CDR1 and CDR2 (germline): SGHTA, FQGTGA. This chain's CDR3 is CASSLGGLNTGELFF. Written as DNA, the CDR3 is TGTGCCAGCAGCTTAGGCGGGCTGAACACCGGGGAGCTGTTTTTT.

This clonotype was recorded a few times. The chain employs TRBV5-1 and TRBJ2-3; D may be TRBD1 (6 bases). The CDR3 has 17 amino acids. Deletions cut 4 bases from V and 2 bases from J, with 20 bases between. Germline V gene lookup returns CDR1 SGHRS and CDR2 YFSETQ. The CDR3 DNA is TGCGCCAGCAGCCCCCGTGGGAGAGGGACACTCACAGATACGCAGTATTTT. Amino acids: CASSPRGRGTLTDTQYF.

This clonotype was detected ten times or more. The chain employs TRBV28 and TRBJ2-7; D unclear. Germline CDR1 reads MDHEN; CDR2 reads SYDVKM. The CDR3 spans 14 residues. V lost 2 bases and J 1 base, leaving 9 bases between the germline ends. In DNA form, the CDR3 reads TGTGCCAGCAGTTTAGGGTACAGTTCCTACGAGCAGTACTTC. Its protein product is CASSLGYSSYEQYF.

This chain connects TRBV5-1 to TRBJ2-7; the D gene is possibly TRBD2 (5 bases). The germline V gene has CDR1 SGHRS and CDR2 YFSETQ. V was clipped by 4 bases and J by 9 bases, with 20 bases between them. The CDR3 has 14 amino acids. Written as DNA, the CDR3 is TGCGCCAGCAGCGAAACGGGAATCGGGCTGGGGCAGTACTTC. The encoded protein is CASSETGIGLGQYF.

About this clonotype itself: It is unclear where the CDR3 begins or ends on the DNA, so no DNA is shown, and the CDR3 is as TCRdb lists it. The genes are TRBV20-1 and TRBJ1-1; the D call TRBD1 from the table was never checked on the DNA. The CDR3 has 17 amino acids, counting both end residues. Germline V CDR1 and CDR2: DFQATT, SNEGSKA (reference sequence). The CDR3 reads CCASRPGQGLGNTEAFF.

At least ten counts were recorded for this clonotype. V usage is TRBV10-3 and J usage is TRBJ2-7; no clear D gene. The ends were cut back, 9 bases at V and 0 bases at J, with 12 bases in the middle. This CDR3 has 13 residues. Germline V lookup: CDR1 ENHRY, CDR2 SYGVKD. In nucleotides, the CDR3 is TGTGCCATTCAGCCCCGGAGCTCCTACGAGCAGTACTTC. Translation gives CAIQPRSSYEQYF.

Notes on this clonotype: The limits of the CDR3 on the DNA are not certain, so only TCRdb's listed CDR3 is given. CDR3 region: CASTQYFGSTDTQYF. This chain links TRBV11-2 with TRBJ2-3. The CDR3 is made up of 15 amino acids, end residues included. Germline V gives CDR1 SGHAT, CDR2 FQNNGV.

This clonotype was seen a handful of times. The chain couples TRBV5-1 to TRBJ2-5, with D unclear. From germline, CDR1 is SGHRS and CDR2 YFSETQ. The CDR3 is 15 residues long. The germline V and J ends were trimmed by 0 bases and 2 bases, with 11 bases remaining between them. The DNA of the CDR3 is TGCGCCAGCAGCTTGGTTACAGACTCACAAGAGACCCAGTACTTC. It yields the protein CASSLVTDSQETQYF. Full variable domain (remainder filled in from reference TRBV5-1 and TRBJ2-5): KAGVTQTPRYLIKTRGQQVTLSCSPISGHRSVSWYQQTPGQGLQFLFEYFSETQRNKGNFPGRFSGRQFSNSRSEMNVSTLELGDSALYLCASSLVTDSQETQYFGPGTRLLVL.

J is TRBJ1-1 and V is TRBV30, with D possibly TRBD1 on 5 matching bases. The CDR3 runs 12 residues. Trimming took 3 bases from V and 10 from J, leaving 15 bases between them. Germline CDR1 and CDR2: GTSNPN and SVGIG (reference sequence). This chain's CDR3 is CAWSRGPRGAFF. The CDR3 coding sequence is TGTGCCTGGAGCCGGGGCCCCCGGGGAGCTTTCTTT.

This chain links TRBV18 with TRBJ2-2; 9 bases match TRBD2. Germline loops: CDR1 KGHSH, CDR2 LQKENI. This CDR3 region has 16 residues. J gave up 4 bases and V 6 bases, and 9 bases lay outside the gene matches. The CDR3 sequence: CASSIRLADPTGELFF. CDR3 coding DNA: TGTGCCAGCTCTATTCGACTAGCGGATCCCACCGGGGAGCTGTTTTTT.

This clonotype was seen only a few times. V gene TRBV5-5 combines with J gene TRBJ2-2; D gene uncertain. Looked up from germline, CDR1 is SGHKS and CDR2 is YYEKEE (reference sequence). This CDR3 contains 16 residues. The ends were cut back, 4 bases at V and 0 bases at J, with 13 bases in the middle. The CDR3 protein is CASSPRSATNTGELFF. The CDR3 DNA reads as TGTGCCAGCAGCCCAAGGAGCGCGACGAACACCGGGGAGCTGTTTTTT.

This clonotype appeared many times. The rearrangement joins TRBV20-1 to TRBJ2-3, with a weak D call TRBD2 (6 bases). Germline V gene data show CDR1 as DFQATT and CDR2 as SNEGSKA (reference sequence). The CDR3 spans 16 residues. The V gene lost 2 bases and the J gene lost 7 bases, with 22 bases spanning the gap. The CDR3 DNA is TGCAGTGCTAGAAGTCTGGGACTCAAAAACCCGTATACGCAGTATTTT. It translates to CSARSLGLKNPYTQYF.

At least ten counts were recorded for this clonotype. The CDR3 coding sequence is TGTGCCAGCAGCTGGACTAGCCCTGGGGCCAACGTCCTGACTTTC. The encoded protein is CASSWTSPGANVLTF. V gene TRBV12-3 or TRBV12-4 combines with J gene TRBJ2-6; 8 bases match TRBD2. V dropped 6 bases and J dropped 2; count of bases not matched to a gene: 3. This CDR3 has 15 amino acids.

This clonotype came up a few times. The chain combines TRBV19 with TRBJ1-1; D remains unclear. The CDR3 covers 11 residues. Per germline, CDR1 LNHDA and CDR2 SQIVND (reference sequence). The V end was cut by 5 bases, the J end by 12 bases, with 13 bases between. In DNA, the CDR3 is TGTGCCAGTAGTGCTGGCCCTGGGTCTTTCTTT. Protein product: CASSAGPGSFF.

This clonotype was seen many times. V gene TRBV7-2 combines with J gene TRBJ2-7; a weak D match, TRBD2 (6 bases). The length of the CDR3 is 14 residues. Looked up from germline, CDR1 is SGHTA and CDR2 is FQGNSA. V lost 6 bases and J 2 bases, leaving 14 bases between the germline ends. CDR3 coding DNA: TGTGCCAGCAGTGGAGGGCAGGAAACCTACGAGCAGTACTTC. Amino acid sequence: CASSGGQETYEQYF. Variable domain in full (rest from reference TRBV7-2 and TRBJ2-7): GAGVSQSPSNKVTEKGKDVELRCDPISGHTALYWYRQSLGQGLEFLIYFQGNSAPDKSGLPSDRFSAERTGGSVSTLTIQRTQQEDSAVYLCASSGGQETYEQYFGPGTRLTVT.

The chain employs TRBV16 and TRBJ1-2; no definite D call. The CDR3 runs 14 residues. Germline V gene sequence: CDR1 KGHSY, CDR2 FQNENV. Trimming cost V 4 bases and J 4 bases, with 13 bases left between them. The CDR3 loop reads CASSRIGELYGYTF. The CDR3 DNA reads as TGTGCCAGCAGCCGGATCGGGGAGCTCTATGGCTACACCTTC.

This clonotype appeared a few times. The chain combines TRBV7-2 with TRBJ2-1; 8 nucleotides agree with TRBD2. V shed 4 bases and J 2 bases; nucleotides not matched to a gene: 7. The CDR3 contains 16 residues. CDR1 and CDR2 (germline): SGHTA, FQGNSA. The CDR3 DNA reads as TGTGCCAGCAGCTCCTCGAGCGGGGGAGCCTACAATGAGCAGTTCTTC. This translates into CASSSSSGGAYNEQFF.

The J gene is TRBJ2-4, the V gene TRBV4-1, with D uncertain. The CDR3 runs to 15 residues. V lost 0 bases and J 3 bases, leaving 9 bases between the germline ends. The V gene's germline CDR1 is MGHRA and CDR2 YSYEKL. CDR3 sequence reads: CASSQEGKGKNIQYF. In nucleotides, the CDR3 is TGCGCCAGCAGCCAAGAAGGGAAGGGCAAAAACATTCAGTACTTC.

This clonotype came up many times. The CDR3 coding sequence is TGTGCCAGCAGTCCAACAGGGCTCCCCCCCGCAGATACGCAGTATTTT. As protein: CASSPTGLPPADTQYF. The chain links TRBV28 to TRBJ2-3; weak D call: TRBD1 (6 bases). V lost 5 bases, J lost 4 bases, and 19 bases lay in between. This CDR3 region has 16 residues. The V gene's germline CDR1 is MDHEN and CDR2 SYDVKM.

The chain recombines TRBV21-1 with TRBJ2-1. TRBV21-1 is deemed a pseudogene. The CDR3 spans 15 residues. CDR3 sequence: CASSADTRGRDEQFF. Here the CDR3 DNA reads TGTGCCAGCAGCGCTGATACTCGGGGTAGGGATGAGCAGTTCTTC.

This clonotype turned up a few times. This CDR3 is CASSGQTHPYEQYF. In nucleotides, the CDR3 is TGTGCCAGCAGTGGCCAGACACACCCCTACGAGCAGTACTTC. This sequence joins TRBV2 and TRBJ2-7; D gene ambiguous. This CDR3 spans 14 amino acids. V lost 4 bases to trimming and J lost 2 bases, with 12 bases between them. Germline V CDR1 and CDR2: SNHLY, FYNNEI.

The rearrangement joins TRBV10-3 to TRBJ2-1; a weak D match, TRBD2 (7 bases). The CDR3 loop spans 13 amino acids. Germline loops: CDR1 ENHRY, CDR2 SYGVKD. V was shortened by 5 bases and J by 9 bases, with 14 bases between the two germline ends. In DNA form, the CDR3 reads TGTGCCATCAGTACCGGGGGCGGGGGTGAGCAGTTCTTC. Encoded protein: CAISTGGGGEQFF.

The table lists this clonotype with a few counts. This sequence joins TRBV7-2 and TRBJ2-5; tentative D call: TRBD1 (6 bases). Trimming took 5 bases from V and 4 from J, leaving 11 bases between them. The CDR3 loop spans 13 amino acids. CDR1 is SGHTA, CDR2 FQGNSA, per germline. The CDR3 coding sequence is TGTGCCAGCAGCCCCCAGGGGCCAGAGACCCAGTACTTC. Residues: CASSPQGPETQYF. The full variable domain, its missing parts supplied by reference TRBV7-2 and TRBJ2-5, is GAGVSQSPSNKVTEKGKDVELRCDPISGHTALYWYRQSLGQGLEFLIYFQGNSAPDKSGLPSDRFSAERTGGSVSTLTIQRTQQEDSAVYLCASSPQGPETQYFGPGTRLLVL.

The chain recombines TRBV12-3 or TRBV12-4 with TRBJ2-2; D not certain. Trimming removed 5 bases at V and 2 bases at J, with 6 bases between. This CDR3 comprises 13 residues. The CDR3 nucleotides read TGTGCCAGCAGTATGGAAAACACCGGGGAGCTGTTTTTT. Amino acids: CASSMENTGELFF.

In this sample, this clonotype turned up many times. The CDR3, as DNA: TGCGCCAGCAGCTTGGAACCGGGCCCTGAAGCTTTCTTT. Its translation: CASSLEPGPEAFF. This chain links TRBV5-1 with TRBJ1-1; D call uncertain. This CDR3 has 13 residues. The germline CDR1 and CDR2 sequences are SGHRS and YFSETQ. The V end lost 0 bases, the J end lost 6 bases, and 9 bases lay between the germline ends.

At least ten counts were recorded for this clonotype. The rearrangement links TRBV24-1 to TRBJ2-2, with 10 bases that match TRBD2. CDR3 length: 14 amino acids. The V gene's germline CDR1 is KGHDR and CDR2 SFDVKD. The V segment lost 9 bases and the J segment 6 bases; nucleotides outside the gene matches: 6. The chain's CDR3 is CATGASGSSGELFF. The CDR3 DNA reads TGTGCCACCGGTGCTAGCGGGAGTTCCGGGGAGCTGTTTTTT.

This clonotype was seen a few times. The rearrangement uses TRBV20-1 and TRBJ1-2; D possibly corresponds to TRBD1 (6 bases). V lost 6 bases, J lost 4 bases, and 18 bases lay in between. Germline loops: CDR1 DFQATT, CDR2 SNEGSKA (reference sequence). This CDR3 spans 14 amino acids. Written as DNA, the CDR3 is TGCAGTGCCCCCTCCTCTGACAGGTTCTATGGCTACACCTTC. Its protein product is CSAPSSDRFYGYTF.

This clonotype was counted at least ten times. J is TRBJ2-5 and V is TRBV11-1; 8 nucleotides line up with TRBD2. CDR3 length: 16 amino acids. The germline CDR1 and CDR2 sequences are SGHAT and FQDESV (reference sequence). With 5 bases clipped from V and 5 bases from J, the junction kept 13 bases outside the gene matches. This CDR3 is CASSILGTRGIETQYF. The CDR3 bases are TGTGCCAGCAGCATCCTCGGGACTAGGGGGATCGAGACCCAGTACTTC. Full variable domain (missing parts from reference TRBV11-1 and TRBJ2-5): EAEVAQSPRYKITEKSQAVAFWCDPISGHATLYWYRQILGQGPELLVQFQDESVVDDSQLPKDRFSAERLKGVDSTLKIQPAELGDSAMYLCASSILGTRGIETQYFGPGTRLLVL.

This clonotype has a count of ten or more. This chain links TRBV7-2 with TRBJ2-1; D is undetermined. Germline CDR1 reads SGHTA; CDR2 reads FQGNSA. Trimming took off 6 bases at V and 0 bases at J, with 15 bases between the two ends. The CDR3 has 16 amino acids. This CDR3 reads CASSDKNFSSYNEQFF. The DNA of the CDR3 is TGTGCCAGCAGTGATAAGAACTTTAGCTCCTACAATGAGCAGTTCTTC.